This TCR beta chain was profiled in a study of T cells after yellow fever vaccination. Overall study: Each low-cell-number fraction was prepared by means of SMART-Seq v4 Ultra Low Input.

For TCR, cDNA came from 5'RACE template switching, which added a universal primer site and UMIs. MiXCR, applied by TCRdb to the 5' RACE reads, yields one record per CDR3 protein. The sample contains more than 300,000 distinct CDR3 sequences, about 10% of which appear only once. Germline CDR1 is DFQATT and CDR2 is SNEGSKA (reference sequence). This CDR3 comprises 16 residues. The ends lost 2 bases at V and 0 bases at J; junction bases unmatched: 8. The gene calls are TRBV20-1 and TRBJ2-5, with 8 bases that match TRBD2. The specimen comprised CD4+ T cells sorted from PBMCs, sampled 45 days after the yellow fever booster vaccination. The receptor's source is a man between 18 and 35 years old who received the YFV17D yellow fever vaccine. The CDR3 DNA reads TGCAGTGCTAGACCCGGACTAGCAGAGTACCAAGAGACCCAGTACTTC. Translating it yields CSARPGLAEYQETQYF.